These 27 T cell receptor beta chains were all obtained from the same sample, sequenced in a study of cytomegalovirus exposure and HLA in healthy donors. PCR used 60 Vbeta primers and 13 Jbeta primers. Produced via immunoSEQ multiplex PCR; TCRdb's table is partial and in-frame only. The sample lists roughly 100,000 clones, about 80% occurring once. Source material: PBMCs. The receptors shown here come from a woman between 55 and 75 years old in good health and CMV-seronegative.

The rearrangement joins TRBV6-5 to TRBJ2-7; 8 bases are shared with TRBD1. This CDR3 is 15 amino acids long. Germline V gene data show CDR1 as MNHEY and CDR2 as SVGAGI. V lost 6 bases to trimming and J lost 1 base; unmatched junction nucleotides: 8. The CDR3 loop reads CASRGDRGPSYEQYF. In DNA form, the CDR3 reads TGTGCCAGCAGGGGAGACAGGGGTCCTTCCTACGAGCAGTACTTC.

This clone was seen a handful of times. This chain uses TRBV29-1 with TRBJ1-2; TRBD1 is a possible D gene (5 bases). V dropped 5 bases and J dropped 3 bases, with 19 bases sitting between them. The CDR3 runs 15 residues. The germline CDR1 and CDR2 sequences are SQVTM and ANQGSEA. CDR3 nucleotide sequence: TGCAGCGTTCTGGGCCACCATCAGGGTGACTATGGCTACACCTTC. Translated: CSVLGHHQGDYGYTF.

As for this clone: The same CDR3 arises from other DNA sequences in this sample as well. V and J are TRBV28 and TRBJ2-1, with D possibly TRBD1 on 6 matching bases. The CDR3 consists of 13 residues. Trimming removed 6 bases from V and 3 bases from J, with 9 bases in between. Germline CDR1 is MDHEN and CDR2 is SYDVKM. The DNA for the CDR3 is TGTGCCAGCAGAACAGGGATCTACAATGAGCAGTTCTTC. It codes for CASRTGIYNEQFF.

The CDR3 protein is CSAPTGYGYTF. As DNA, the CDR3 is TGCAGTGCCCCCACGGGCTATGGCTACACCTTC. V and J are TRBV20-1 and TRBJ1-2; no definite D call. V lost 6 bases and J 4 bases, leaving 9 bases between the germline ends. This CDR3 is 11 amino acids long. CDR1 is DFQATT and CDR2 is SNEGSKA in the germline V gene (reference sequence).

To note about this clone: Because it lacks the conserved phenylalanine or tryptophan at the end, this CDR3 is likely a read error. No DNA is shown, since the ends of the CDR3 on it are uncertain; the CDR3 is the one TCRdb lists. The V call is TRBV12-5, the J call TRBJ2-7; TRBD2 is the table's D call, not checked against the DNA. Germline assignment: CDR1 LGHNT and CDR2 FRNRAP. Including both end residues, the CDR3 is 9 amino acids long. The CDR3: CASGLGFAL.

The J gene is TRBJ2-7, the V gene TRBV18; 7 bases are shared with TRBD1. Germline values: CDR1 KGHSH, CDR2 LQKENI. With V trimmed by 4 bases and J by 4 bases, 7 bases remained unmatched. This CDR3 has 14 amino acids. The CDR3 DNA follows: TGTGCCAGCTCACTTACAGGGGATCCTTACGAGCAGTACTTC. Its protein is CASSLTGDPYEQYF.

V is TRBV5-1 and J is TRBJ2-1; 12 bases line up with TRBD2. This CDR3 contains 16 residues. The germline CDR1 and CDR2 sequences are SGHRS and YFSETQ. V was pared by 4 bases and J by 5 bases, with 7 bases of the junction left unmatched. CDR3 sequence reads: CASSPRLAGVNNEQFF. The CDR3 region has the DNA TGCGCCAGCAGCCCAAGACTAGCGGGAGTTAACAATGAGCAGTTCTTC.

This clone came up once. This chain links TRBV2 with TRBJ2-3; 13 nucleotides align to TRBD2. This CDR3 region has 14 residues. CDR1 SNHLY and CDR2 FYNNEI come from the germline V gene. Trimming at V came to 6 bases and at J to 6 bases, leaving 3 bases not matched to a gene. Here the CDR3 DNA reads TGTGCCAGCAGGGGACTAGCGGGGAGTGATACGCAGTATTTT. It codes for CASRGLAGSDTQYF.

V is TRBV6-5 and J is TRBJ2-7; the match to TRBD2 covers 8 bases. This CDR3 has 14 residues. V gave up 3 bases and J gave up 3 bases; unmatched junction bases: 4. CDR1 is MNHEY and CDR2 is SVGAGI in the germline V gene. CDR3 region: CASSYAGTSYEQYF. The CDR3 DNA reads TGTGCCAGCAGTTATGCCGGGACTAGCTACGAGCAGTACTTC.

This clone was counted a single time. The chain links TRBV5-6 to TRBJ2-7, with 7 bases aligning to TRBD2. This CDR3 is 14 amino acids long. V shed 2 bases and J 1 base; nucleotides not matched to a gene: 3. The germline gives CDR1 SGHDT, CDR2 YYEEEE. DNA for the CDR3: TGTGCCAGCAGCTTTAGCGGGCCGTCCTACGAGCAGTACTTC. This codes for CASSFSGPSYEQYF.

In nucleotides, the CDR3 is TGTGCCAGCAACAAGGGAAGGGGCGGCAACACTGAAGCTTTCTTT. It yields the protein CASNKGRGGNTEAFF. This rearrangement joins TRBV5-4 to TRBJ1-1, with D perhaps TRBD1 (5 bases). CDR3 length equals 15 residues. V shed 6 bases and J shed 2 bases, with 17 bases lying between them. Looked up from germline, CDR1 is SGHNT and CDR2 is YYREEE (reference sequence).

The chain has TRBV10-2 and TRBJ2-1; D is ambiguous. This CDR3 spans 14 amino acids. Germline V CDR1 and CDR2: WSHSY, SAAADI. The V end lost 2 bases, the J end lost 2 bases, and 7 bases lay between the germline ends. The CDR3 DNA reads as TGCGCCAGCAGTGAGCTAGATGCCTACAATGAGCAGTTCTTC. Protein product: CASSELDAYNEQFF.

This clone was recorded only once. The chain joins TRBV21-1 to TRBJ2-7; the table calls TRBD1, which could not be checked here. TRBV21-1 constitutes a pseudogene. CDR3 size: 19 residues. CDR3 DNA sequence: TGTGCCAGCAGCAAATCGCCTCCTGGACAGGGGGCTCGGACCTACGAGCAGTACTTC. Translation gives CASSKSPPGQGARTYEQYF.

This chain uses TRBV28 with TRBJ1-5; 7 nucleotides align to TRBD1. The V gene's germline CDR1 is MDHEN and CDR2 SYDVKM. The V segment lost 6 bases and the J segment 4 bases; nucleotides outside the gene matches: 12. The CDR3 covers 16 residues. In DNA form, the CDR3 reads TGTGCCAGCAGACCTATCCGGGACAGCAATAATCAGCCCCAGCATTTT. Protein sequence: CASRPIRDSNNQPQHF.

This CDR3 reads CASSQDPGGVGGNTIYF. In nucleotides, the CDR3 is TGCGCCAGCAGCCAAGATCCAGGGGGCGTTGGTGGAAACACCATATATTTT. The rearrangement uses TRBV4-3 and TRBJ1-3; TRBD1 matches at 8 bases. Germline CDR1 is LGHNA and CDR2 is YSLEER. V dropped 0 bases and J dropped 3; count of bases not matched to a gene: 7. The CDR3 spans 17 residues.

This chain connects TRBV2 to TRBJ2-3, with a possible D match to TRBD2 (6 bases). The CDR3 sequence is 14 residues long. V gave up 4 bases and J gave up 4 bases, with 12 bases separating them. CDR1 is SNHLY and CDR2 is FYNNEI in the germline V gene. As DNA, the CDR3 is TGTGCCAGCAGTGTAGCGGAGCCTCCAGATACGCAGTATTTT. Encoded protein: CASSVAEPPDTQYF.

This clone was seen a single time. V and J are TRBV5-6 and TRBJ1-1; D is unclear. CDR3 length: 14 residues. Germline V gene data show CDR1 as SGHDT and CDR2 as YYEEEE. Trimming removed 6 bases from V and 5 bases from J, with 17 bases in between. This chain's CDR3 is CASIPYYGGTEAFF. As DNA, the CDR3 is TGTGCCAGCATCCCTTATTACGGAGGGACTGAAGCTTTCTTT.

V usage is TRBV4-2 and J usage is TRBJ2-3, with 7 bases lining up with TRBD2. This CDR3 region has 17 residues. Germline V gene sequence: CDR1 LGHNA, CDR2 YNFKEQ. J gave up 2 bases and V 0 bases, and 8 bases lay outside the gene matches. Here the CDR3 reads CASSQDSSGVATDTQYF. CDR3 bases: TGTGCCAGCAGCCAAGATTCCAGCGGGGTGGCCACAGATACGCAGTATTTT.

The chain employs TRBV2 and TRBJ1-1; 7 nucleotides align to TRBD1. The germline gives CDR1 SNHLY, CDR2 FYNNEI. V lost 3 bases to trimming and J lost 3 bases; unmatched junction nucleotides: 7. The CDR3 contains 15 residues. CDR3: CASSDSRGLYTEAFF. CDR3 DNA sequence: TGTGCCAGCAGTGATAGTAGGGGGCTATACACTGAAGCTTTCTTT.

V usage is TRBV2 and J usage is TRBJ2-1; D is ambiguous. The CDR3 extends over 13 amino acids. Per germline, CDR1 SNHLY and CDR2 FYNNEI. The V and J ends lost 5 bases and 1 base respectively, with 6 bases between them. CDR3 nucleotide sequence: TGTGCCAGCAGTTACTCGTCCTACAATGAGCAGTTCTTC. It specifies CASSYSSYNEQFF. Full variable domain (remainder filled in from reference TRBV2 and TRBJ2-1): EPEVTQTPSHQVTQMGQEVILRCVPISNHLYFYWYRQILGQKVEFLVSFYNNEISEKSEIFDDQFSVERPDGSNFTLKIRSTKLEDSAMYFCASSYSSYNEQFFGPGTRLTVL.

This clone occurred a few times. The chain links TRBV4-1 to TRBJ1-2; 8 nucleotides match TRBD1. The CDR3 is 15 residues long. V shed 2 bases and J 3 bases; nucleotides not matched to a gene: 5. CDR1 and CDR2 from the germline V gene are MGHRA and YSYEKL. In DNA form, the CDR3 reads TGCGCCAGCAGCCAACCTATGGACAGGGACTATGGCTACACCTTC. Translating it yields CASSQPMDRDYGYTF.

This clone was picked up one time. This sequence joins TRBV7-8 and TRBJ2-1; 14 bases are shared with TRBD2. Germline V CDR1 and CDR2: SGHVS, FQNEAQ. V trimming: 3 bases; J trimming: 10 bases; junction bases outside the gene matches: 8. This CDR3 has 16 residues. The CDR3 loop is CASSFPGLAGVREQFF. In DNA, the CDR3 is TGTGCCAGCAGCTTTCCGGGACTAGCGGGAGTAAGGGAGCAGTTCTTC.

The chain is built from TRBV25-1 and TRBJ1-5, with D hard to call. Germline V CDR1 and CDR2: MGHDK, SYGVNS. V dropped 0 bases and J dropped 7 bases, with 10 bases sitting between them. The CDR3 spans 14 residues. The CDR3 DNA reads as TGTGCCAGCAGTGAATACACGTTCGGGCAGCCCCAGCATTTT. Translated: CASSEYTFGQPQHF.

This chain links TRBV28 with TRBJ1-3, with a weak D call TRBD1 (5 bases). Germline CDR1 MDHEN, CDR2 SYDVKM. The CDR3 totals 14 residues. The V end lost 4 bases, the J end lost 0 bases, and 7 bases lay between the germline ends. In DNA, the CDR3 is TGTGCCAGCAGTTGGACAAACTCTGGAAACACCATATATTTT. It encodes CASSWTNSGNTIYF.

This sequence joins TRBV29-1 and TRBJ1-2; 7 bases fit TRBD1. CDR1 is SQVTM and CDR2 is ANQGSEA in the germline V gene. This CDR3 has 14 residues. The V segment lost 6 bases and the J segment 8 bases; nucleotides outside the gene matches: 15. CDR3 in DNA: TGCAGCGTCGTCGGGGGACAGTCCCGGGGAGGCTACACCTTC. Its translation is CSVVGGQSRGGYTF.

The V gene is TRBV19, the J gene TRBJ2-7; 11 nucleotides line up with TRBD1. The ends lost 7 bases at V and 7 bases at J; junction bases unmatched: 6. CDR3 length: 13 residues. CDR1 LNHDA and CDR2 SQIVND come from the germline V gene (reference sequence). The CDR3 loop reads CASTGTGGGEQYF. The CDR3, as DNA: TGTGCCAGTACGGGGACAGGGGGAGGAGAGCAGTACTTC.

The chain is built from TRBV9 and TRBJ2-1; TRBD2 agrees at 11 bases. V trimming: 3 bases; J trimming: 6 bases; junction bases outside the gene matches: 8. Germline lookup yields CDR1 SGDLS and CDR2 YYNGEE. The CDR3 extends over 16 amino acids. The CDR3 region is CASSAVLAGVSNEQFF. CDR3 sequence (DNA): TGTGCCAGCAGCGCAGTACTAGCGGGAGTTAGCAATGAGCAGTTCTTC.